Listed below are T cell receptor beta chains from one sample, sequenced in a study of T cell changes during pregnancy in multiple sclerosis. The method was immunoSEQ multiplex PCR; TCRdb's version includes in-frame clones alone and lacks a portion of them. The table lists under 110,000 clones, about 90% of them singletons. The sample in question was peripheral blood, obtained after pregnancy. Receptors were obtained from a female donor with multiple sclerosis, enrolled in a pregnancy study. CDR3s include the opening cysteine and the closing phenylalanine or tryptophan. D genes are given only for firm matches. Expanded clones are given a class, and other clones once, few, many or no size at all.

D gene: TRBD1
CDR3 length: 17
clone size: -
J gene: TRBJ2-1
V gene: TRBV5-6
CDR3 DNA: TGTGCCAGCAGCTTGGGAGGGGGCATTCCAAGTCGCAATGAGCAGTTCTTC
CDR3 protein: CASSLGGGIPSRNEQFF

D gene: TRBD1
CDR3 length: 15
clone size: -
J gene: TRBJ2-3
V gene: TRBV2
CDR3 DNA: TGTGCCAGCAGAGTCGGGACAGGGAACACAGATACGCAGTATTTT
CDR3 protein: CASRVGTGNTDTQYF

D gene: -
CDR3 length: 13
clone size: -
J gene: TRBJ1-6
V gene: TRBV7-2
CDR3 DNA: TGTGCCAGCAGCTTAGCCAGGGTAGCACCCCTCCACTTT
CDR3 protein: CASSLARVAPLHF

D gene: -
CDR3 length: 16
clone size: -
J gene: TRBJ2-6
V gene: TRBV14
CDR3 DNA: TGTGCCAGCAGCTGGCGAGGAGTCCCTGGGGCCAACGTCCTGACTTTC
CDR3 protein: CASSWRGVPGANVLTF

D gene: -
CDR3 length: 16
clone size: few
J gene: TRBJ2-2
V gene: TRBV9
CDR3 DNA: TGTGCCAGCAGCGTATTAGCGGAGGTATACACCGGGGAGCTGTTTTTT
CDR3 protein: CASSVLAEVYTGELFF

D gene: TRBD1
CDR3 length: 18
clone size: -
J gene: TRBJ2-6
V gene: TRBV19
CDR3 DNA: TGTGCCAGTAGTCATTCCGGGACAGGGATATCTGGGGCCAACGTCCTGACTTTC
CDR3 protein: CASSHSGTGISGANVLTF

D gene: -
CDR3 length: 15
clone size: -
J gene: TRBJ2-3
V gene: TRBV7-2
CDR3 DNA: TGTGCCAGCAGCCGATGGACTTCTAGCACAGATACGCAGTATTTT
CDR3 protein: CASSRWTSSTDTQYF

D gene: -
CDR3 length: 13
clone size: -
J gene: TRBJ2-7
V gene: TRBV5-4
CDR3 DNA: TGTGCCAGCAGCTTGGGTAGCGGATACGAGCAGTACTTC
CDR3 protein: CASSLGSGYEQYF

D gene: -
CDR3 length: 14
clone size: -
J gene: TRBJ2-1
V gene: TRBV27
CDR3 DNA: TGTGCCAGCAGTTTTAGCGGAGTATACAATGAGCAGTTCTTC
CDR3 protein: CASSFSGVYNEQFF

D gene: TRBD1
CDR3 length: 12
clone size: -
J gene: TRBJ2-7
V gene: TRBV25-1
CDR3 DNA: TGTGCCAGCAGTGACAGGGGGCACGAGCAGTACTTC
CDR3 protein: CASSDRGHEQYF

D gene: -
CDR3 length: 13
clone size: few
J gene: TRBJ1-4
V gene: TRBV7-9
CDR3 DNA: TGTGCCAGCAGCTTAGGCGGGGTTGAAAAACTGTTTTTT
CDR3 protein: CASSLGGVEKLFF

D gene: TRBD2
CDR3 length: 15
clone size: -
J gene: TRBJ2-5
V gene: TRBV2
CDR3 DNA: TGTGCCAGCAGGAATCCGGGACTAGAGCAAGAGACCCAGTACTTC
CDR3 protein: CASRNPGLEQETQYF

D gene: TRBD1
CDR3 length: 17
clone size: -
J gene: TRBJ1-3
V gene: TRBV5-6
CDR3 DNA: TGTGCCAGCAATCAGGCCGGGACAGGGGTCCTTGGAAACACCATATATTTT
CDR3 protein: CASNQAGTGVLGNTIYF

D gene: -
CDR3 length: 13
clone size: -
J gene: TRBJ1-5
V gene: TRBV6-5
CDR3 DNA: TGTGCCAGCAGGCGGGAGCGGGGACAGCCCCAGCATTTT
CDR3 protein: CASRRERGQPQHF

D gene: -
CDR3 length: 14
clone size: -
J gene: TRBJ1-2
V gene: TRBV29-1
CDR3 DNA: TGCAGCGTTAACCCTACAGGGATTGACTATGGCTACACCTTC
CDR3 protein: CSVNPTGIDYGYTF

D gene: -
CDR3 length: 16
clone size: -
J gene: TRBJ1-2
V gene: TRBV27
CDR3 DNA: TGTGCCAGCAGTCTACGCCAGATGGGGAGTAGCTATGGCTACACCTTC
CDR3 protein: CASSLRQMGSSYGYTF

D gene: -
CDR3 length: 14
clone size: -
J gene: TRBJ1-4
V gene: TRBV11-2
CDR3 DNA: TGTGCCAGCAGCTTTCGTCTAGGTCCTGAAAAACTGTTTTTT
CDR3 protein: CASSFRLGPEKLFF

D gene: -
CDR3 length: 15
clone size: -
J gene: TRBJ2-1
V gene: TRBV5-1
CDR3 DNA: TGCGCCAGCAGCGTCCGGGACATTAACTACAATGAGCAGTTCTTC
CDR3 protein: CASSVRDINYNEQFF

D gene: -
CDR3 length: 16
clone size: -
J gene: TRBJ2-1
V gene: TRBV6-1
CDR3 DNA: TGTGCCAGCAGTGAAGACGCAGGGTCGTCCTACAATGAGCAGTTCTTC
CDR3 protein: CASSEDAGSSYNEQFF

D gene: -
CDR3 length: 14
clone size: -
J gene: TRBJ1-2
V gene: TRBV19
CDR3 DNA: TGTGCCAGTCAAGATTTACAGGGCTGGGGTGGCTACACCTTC
CDR3 protein: CASQDLQGWGGYTF

D gene: -
CDR3 length: 14
clone size: -
J gene: TRBJ2-1
V gene: TRBV9
CDR3 DNA: TGTGCCAGCAGCCAGGCGGGATCCTACAATGAGCAGTTCTTC
CDR3 protein: CASSQAGSYNEQFF

D gene: -
CDR3 length: 13
clone size: once
J gene: TRBJ2-5
V gene: TRBV2
CDR3 DNA: TGTGCCAGCTCAAGAGGGTGGGGAGAGACCCAGTACTTC
CDR3 protein: CASSRGWGETQYF

D gene: -
CDR3 length: 15
clone size: -
J gene: TRBJ1-1
V gene: TRBV9
CDR3 DNA: TGTGCCAGCAGCGCCGAACAGGCGCGCAACACTGAAGCTTTCTTT
CDR3 protein: CASSAEQARNTEAFF

D gene: -
CDR3 length: 15
clone size: -
J gene: TRBJ2-5
V gene: TRBV6-6
CDR3 DNA: TGTGCCAGCAGTTACCACCACCCCAACCAGGAGACCCAGTACTTC
CDR3 protein: CASSYHHPNQETQYF

D gene: TRBD2
CDR3 length: 15
clone size: once
J gene: TRBJ2-7
V gene: TRBV6-1
CDR3 DNA: TGTGCCAGCAGAGGGGGACTAGCGGGAGGGAGCGAGCAGTACTTC
CDR3 protein: CASRGGLAGGSEQYF

D gene: TRBD1
CDR3 length: 13
clone size: -
J gene: TRBJ1-6
V gene: TRBV19
CDR3 DNA: TGTGCCAGCCCCGGGACAGTCGATTCACCCCTCCACTTT
CDR3 protein: CASPGTVDSPLHF

D gene: -
CDR3 length: 14
clone size: -
J gene: TRBJ2-2
V gene: TRBV29-1
CDR3 DNA: TGCAGCGTCTCCCCCGGAGCGAACACCGGGGAGCTGTTTTTT
CDR3 protein: CSVSPGANTGELFF

D gene: TRBD2
CDR3 length: 19
clone size: -
J gene: TRBJ2-2
V gene: TRBV7-3
CDR3 DNA: TGTGCCAGCAGCCCGAGACCTAGCGGGGGCCACTCGAACACCGGGGAGCTGTTTTTT
CDR3 protein: CASSPRPSGGHSNTGELFF

D gene: -
CDR3 length: 11
clone size: -
J gene: TRBJ2-1
V gene: TRBV10-1
CDR3 DNA: TGCGCCAGCAGTGCTTCGGATGAGCAGTTCTTC
CDR3 protein: CASSASDEQFF

D gene: TRBD1
CDR3 length: 13
clone size: -
J gene: TRBJ1-2
V gene: TRBV7-6
CDR3 DNA: TGTGCCAGCAGCCTCGGACAGGGGACTGGCTACACCTTC
CDR3 protein: CASSLGQGTGYTF

D gene: TRBD1
CDR3 length: 17
clone size: -
J gene: TRBJ2-7
V gene: TRBV27
CDR3 DNA: TGTGCCAGCAGTTCCCGGGACAGGGCGACTTTCTCCTACGAGCAGTACTTC
CDR3 protein: CASSSRDRATFSYEQYF

D gene: -
CDR3 length: 16
clone size: -
J gene: TRBJ2-3
V gene: TRBV19
CDR3 DNA: TGTGCCAGTAGTTCCCCCCGGACAGACCGCACAGATACGCAGTATTTT
CDR3 protein: CASSSPRTDRTDTQYF

D gene: -
CDR3 length: 19
clone size: -
J gene: TRBJ2-1
V gene: TRBV19
CDR3 DNA: TGTGCCAGTACCCATTTTGTGGGTAGCCGGGGAAAATACTACAATGAGCAGTTCTTC
CDR3 protein: CASTHFVGSRGKYYNEQFF

D gene: -
CDR3 length: 15
clone size: -
J gene: TRBJ1-4
V gene: TRBV4-1
CDR3 DNA: TGCGCCAGCAGCCAAGGTTGGCGGACTAATGAAAAACTGTTTTTT
CDR3 protein: CASSQGWRTNEKLFF

D gene: TRBD2
CDR3 length: 15
clone size: -
J gene: TRBJ2-3
V gene: TRBV30
CDR3 DNA: TGTGCCTGGAAACTGACTAGCGGGATCCCAGATACGCAGTATTTT
CDR3 protein: CAWKLTSGIPDTQYF

D gene: TRBD2
CDR3 length: 18
clone size: -
J gene: TRBJ2-6
V gene: TRBV4-1
CDR3 DNA: TGCGCCAGCAGCCAAGGGAGGCGGGGGGTTGGCGGGGCCAACGTCCTGACTTTC
CDR3 protein: CASSQGRRGVGGANVLTF

D gene: TRBD1
CDR3 length: 15
clone size: -
J gene: TRBJ1-2
V gene: TRBV5-4
CDR3 DNA: TGTGCCAGCAGCTGGGGGGGACAGGGGGTACGGGGCTACACCTTC
CDR3 protein: CASSWGGQGVRGYTF

D gene: -
CDR3 length: 15
clone size: once
J gene: TRBJ1-1
V gene: TRBV6-1
CDR3 DNA: TGTGCCAGCAGTGAGGAGGTTAGTTTTGGCACTGAAGCTTTCTTT
CDR3 protein: CASSEEVSFGTEAFF

D gene: -
CDR3 length: 14
clone size: -
J gene: TRBJ1-1
V gene: TRBV2
CDR3 DNA: TGTGCCAGCAGCGCGCAAAGGGGTAACACTGAAGCTTTCTTT
CDR3 protein: CASSAQRGNTEAFF

D gene: -
CDR3 length: 17
clone size: few
J gene: TRBJ1-6
V gene: TRBV5-1
CDR3 DNA: TGCGCCAGCAGCTTGGAAGCCGCGAGCTCCTATAATTCACCCCTCCACTTT
CDR3 protein: CASSLEAASSYNSPLHF

D gene: -
CDR3 length: 15
clone size: -
J gene: TRBJ2-3
V gene: TRBV6-5
CDR3 DNA: TGTGCCAGCGCCCGAAGTTGGGACTCTCCAGATACGCAGTATTTT
CDR3 protein: CASARSWDSPDTQYF